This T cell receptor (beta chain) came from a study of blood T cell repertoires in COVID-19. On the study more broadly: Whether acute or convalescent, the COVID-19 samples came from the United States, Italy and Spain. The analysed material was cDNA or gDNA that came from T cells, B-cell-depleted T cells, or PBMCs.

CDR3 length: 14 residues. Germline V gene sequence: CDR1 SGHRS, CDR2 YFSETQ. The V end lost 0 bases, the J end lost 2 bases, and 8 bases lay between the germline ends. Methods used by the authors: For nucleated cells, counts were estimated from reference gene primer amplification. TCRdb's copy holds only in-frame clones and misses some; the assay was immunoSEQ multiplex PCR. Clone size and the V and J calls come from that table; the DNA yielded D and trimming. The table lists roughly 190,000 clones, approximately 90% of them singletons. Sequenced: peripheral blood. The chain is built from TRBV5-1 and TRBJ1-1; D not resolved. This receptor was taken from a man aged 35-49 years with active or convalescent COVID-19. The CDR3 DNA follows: TGCGCCAGCAGCTTGGCGCAGGCCAACACTGAAGCTTTCTTT. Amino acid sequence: CASSLAQANTEAFF.